The 19 T cell receptor beta chains below were found in one sample sequenced in a study of T cells after yellow fever vaccination. TCRdb reanalysed the 5' RACE reads using MiXCR and keeps one entry per CDR3 protein. Among about 160,000 distinct CDR3 sequences listed, 6.5% to 8.5% were seen once. The material sequenced was CD4+ T cells sorted from PBMCs, taken less than 6 days after the first yellow fever vaccination. Receptor source: a man aged 18-30 years who received the YFV17D yellow fever vaccine.

This clonotype showed up just a few times. The rearrangement links TRBV6-5 to TRBJ2-5; D gene unclear. Germline assignment: CDR1 MNHEY and CDR2 SVGAGI. The CDR3 sequence is 15 residues long. V was clipped by 0 bases and J by 1 base, with 9 bases between them. CDR3 in DNA: TGTGCCAGCAGTTACTCGACCGGAATCCAAGAGACCCAGTACTTC. Translation gives CASSYSTGIQETQYF.

This clonotype was counted many times. CDR3 amino acids: CASTVSPSSYEQYF. The DNA of the CDR3 is TGTGCCAGTACCGTGAGTCCGAGCTCCTACGAGCAGTACTTC. The V and J genes are TRBV19 and TRBJ2-7; D not resolved. The CDR3 is 14 residues long. CDR1 LNHDA and CDR2 SQIVND come from the germline V gene (reference sequence). Trimming took off 7 bases at V and 0 bases at J, with 13 bases between the two ends.

This clonotype has a count of ten or more. The rearrangement uses TRBV12-3 or TRBV12-4 and TRBJ1-2; 12 nucleotides match TRBD1. With 5 bases clipped from V and 7 bases from J, the junction kept 5 bases outside the gene matches. The CDR3 consists of 14 residues. The CDR3 is CASSAGTGGVGYTF. For the CDR3, the DNA is TGTGCCAGCAGTGCCGGGACAGGGGGCGTTGGCTACACCTTC.

This clonotype was detected ten times or more. V and J are TRBV3-1 and TRBJ2-7; the D gene is possibly TRBD1 (5 bases). This CDR3 contains 14 residues. CDR1 is LGHDT, CDR2 YNNKEL, per germline (reference sequence). The V gene lost 4 bases and the J gene lost 0 bases, with 10 bases spanning the gap. The CDR3 reads CASSLGTGSYEQYF. The CDR3 bases are TGTGCCAGCAGCCTCGGAACAGGCTCCTACGAGCAGTACTTC.

This rearrangement joins TRBV7-3 to TRBJ2-2, with 8 bases fitting TRBD1. Per germline, CDR1 SGHTA and CDR2 FQGTGA. The CDR3 sequence is 14 residues long. J lost 7 bases, V lost 5 bases, and 6 bases had no gene match. DNA for the CDR3: TGTGCCAGCAGCGGCTCAGGGGGCCTCGGGGAGCTGTTTTTT. It translates to CASSGSGGLGELFF.

The V and J genes are TRBV6-2 or TRBV6-3 and TRBJ1-1; a weak D match, TRBD1 (6 bases). The length of the CDR3 is 13 residues. Germline CDR1 and CDR2: MNHEY and SVGEGT. V dropped 6 bases and J dropped 7 bases, with 15 bases sitting between them. CDR3 region: CASRELGGGEAFF. CDR3 DNA sequence: TGTGCCAGCAGAGAACTGGGAGGGGGTGAAGCTTTCTTT.

The V call is TRBV29-1, the J call TRBJ2-2; 7 bases map to TRBD2. This CDR3 comprises 15 residues. Germline V gives CDR1 SQVTM, CDR2 ANQGSEA. V lost 7 bases to trimming and J lost 2 bases; unmatched junction nucleotides: 10. The CDR3 protein is CSAGGTGVNTGELFF. The DNA for the CDR3 is TGCAGCGCCGGGGGGACGGGTGTCAACACCGGGGAGCTGTTTTTT.

This clonotype was seen ten or more times. The chain has TRBV6-5 and TRBJ2-3; no firm D call. V gave up 0 bases and J gave up 6 bases, with 4 bases separating them. The CDR3 has 12 amino acids. Germline CDR1 MNHEY, CDR2 SVGAGI. The DNA of the CDR3 is TGTGCCAGCAGTTACTCTATGGATACGCAGTATTTT. It yields the protein CASSYSMDTQYF.

This clonotype came up many times. The chain uses TRBV18 and TRBJ1-3, with no clear D. The CDR3 has 14 amino acids. CDR1 is KGHSH, CDR2 LQKENI, per germline. Trimming left V 2 bases short and J 4 bases short, with 9 bases between. CDR3 protein: CASSPGSVGNTIYF. The DNA of the CDR3 is TGTGCCAGCTCACCAGGGTCCGTCGGAAACACCATATATTTT.

This clonotype was detected a few times. The chain has TRBV24-1 and TRBJ2-3; 7 bases fit TRBD2. Germline V gene data show CDR1 as KGHDR and CDR2 as SFDVKD. The CDR3 is 15 amino acids. V was clipped by 6 bases and J by 2 bases; unmatched bases: 7. CDR3 sequence (DNA): TGTGCCACCAGTCCCAGGCGGGGGAACACAGATACGCAGTATTTT. Its translation is CATSPRRGNTDTQYF.

This clonotype has ten or more counts. V gene TRBV5-1 combines with J gene TRBJ2-5; D unresolved. Germline CDR1 SGHRS, CDR2 YFSETQ. Trimming cost V 5 bases and J 2 bases, with 7 bases left between them. The length of the CDR3 is 12 residues. The CDR3 here is CASRRQQETQYF. The CDR3 DNA follows: TGCGCCAGCAGACGTCAGCAAGAGACCCAGTACTTC.

The chain is built from TRBV29-1 and TRBJ2-1; 11 positions agree with TRBD1. This CDR3 comprises 16 residues. Germline values: CDR1 SQVTM, CDR2 ANQGSEA. V was clipped by 2 bases and J by 0 bases; unmatched bases: 3. For the CDR3, the DNA is TGCAGCGTTGAACCCGGGACAGGGGGCTCCTACAATGAGCAGTTCTTC. Its translation is CSVEPGTGGSYNEQFF.

This clonotype was seen a handful of times. J is TRBJ1-4 and V is TRBV7-9, with 8 nucleotides matching TRBD1. Trimming removed 4 bases from V and 3 bases from J; junction bases left unmatched: 4. The length of the CDR3 is 15 residues. Looked up from germline, CDR1 is SEHNR and CDR2 is FQNEAQ (reference sequence). The CDR3 is CASSSARGPNEKLFF. The CDR3 coding sequence is TGTGCCAGCAGCTCAGCCAGGGGGCCTAATGAAAAACTGTTTTTT.

This clonotype was picked up many times. V gene TRBV6-5 combines with J gene TRBJ2-3, with D hard to call. The V gene's germline CDR1 is MNHEY and CDR2 SVGAGI. V dropped 5 bases and J dropped 4 bases, with 7 bases sitting between them. The CDR3 is 12 residues long. This CDR3 is CASSPNSDTQYF. In DNA, the CDR3 is TGTGCCAGCAGTCCTAATTCAGATACGCAGTATTTT.

This chain joins TRBV19 and TRBJ1-4; a possible D gene is TRBD1 (6 bases). The CDR3 runs 16 residues. Trimming took 3 bases from V and 4 from J, leaving 15 bases between them. The V gene's germline CDR1 is LNHDA and CDR2 SQIVND (reference sequence). The CDR3 region has the DNA TGTGCCAGTAGTATGCCCGGGGGCAGCGATAATGAAAAACTGTTTTTT. Protein: CASSMPGGSDNEKLFF.

This clonotype was seen at least ten times. This chain uses TRBV4-2 with TRBJ2-6, with 9 positions matching TRBD1. V was pared by 3 bases and J by 0 bases, with 6 bases of the junction left unmatched. Germline loops: CDR1 LGHNA, CDR2 YNFKEQ. CDR3 length: 18 residues. CDR3 coding DNA: TGTGCCAGCAGCCAGGCCGGACAGGGGTCCTCTGGGGCCAACGTCCTGACTTTC. Its translation is CASSQAGQGSSGANVLTF.

This clonotype was counted many times. The rearrangement uses TRBV6-5 and TRBJ2-3, with D uncertain. The length of the CDR3 is 14 residues. Germline CDR1 reads MNHEY; CDR2 reads SVGAGI. V was shortened by 2 bases and J by 2 bases, with 8 bases between the two germline ends. CDR3 residues: CASSYGQDTDTQYF. In DNA form, the CDR3 reads TGTGCCAGCAGTTACGGCCAGGACACAGATACGCAGTATTTT.

At least ten counts were recorded for this clonotype. The rearrangement joins TRBV3-1 to TRBJ2-2, with D perhaps TRBD2 (5 bases). The CDR3 runs 13 residues. Germline V gene data show CDR1 as LGHDT and CDR2 as YNNKEL (reference sequence). V lost 4 bases and J lost 6, with 9 bases in between. The CDR3 protein is CASSLGLPGELFF. The CDR3 DNA reads as TGTGCCAGCAGCCTAGGACTGCCCGGGGAGCTGTTTTTT.

This clonotype occurred many times. The chain links TRBV6-5 to TRBJ1-5; D is perhaps TRBD1 (5 bases). The CDR3 covers 13 residues. Germline lookup yields CDR1 MNHEY and CDR2 SVGAGI. V was trimmed by 8 bases and J by 2 bases, leaving 10 bases between them. The CDR3 region has the DNA TGTGCCAGCCAGCAGGGAGGCAATCAGCCCCAGCATTTT. It yields the protein CASQQGGNQPQHF.